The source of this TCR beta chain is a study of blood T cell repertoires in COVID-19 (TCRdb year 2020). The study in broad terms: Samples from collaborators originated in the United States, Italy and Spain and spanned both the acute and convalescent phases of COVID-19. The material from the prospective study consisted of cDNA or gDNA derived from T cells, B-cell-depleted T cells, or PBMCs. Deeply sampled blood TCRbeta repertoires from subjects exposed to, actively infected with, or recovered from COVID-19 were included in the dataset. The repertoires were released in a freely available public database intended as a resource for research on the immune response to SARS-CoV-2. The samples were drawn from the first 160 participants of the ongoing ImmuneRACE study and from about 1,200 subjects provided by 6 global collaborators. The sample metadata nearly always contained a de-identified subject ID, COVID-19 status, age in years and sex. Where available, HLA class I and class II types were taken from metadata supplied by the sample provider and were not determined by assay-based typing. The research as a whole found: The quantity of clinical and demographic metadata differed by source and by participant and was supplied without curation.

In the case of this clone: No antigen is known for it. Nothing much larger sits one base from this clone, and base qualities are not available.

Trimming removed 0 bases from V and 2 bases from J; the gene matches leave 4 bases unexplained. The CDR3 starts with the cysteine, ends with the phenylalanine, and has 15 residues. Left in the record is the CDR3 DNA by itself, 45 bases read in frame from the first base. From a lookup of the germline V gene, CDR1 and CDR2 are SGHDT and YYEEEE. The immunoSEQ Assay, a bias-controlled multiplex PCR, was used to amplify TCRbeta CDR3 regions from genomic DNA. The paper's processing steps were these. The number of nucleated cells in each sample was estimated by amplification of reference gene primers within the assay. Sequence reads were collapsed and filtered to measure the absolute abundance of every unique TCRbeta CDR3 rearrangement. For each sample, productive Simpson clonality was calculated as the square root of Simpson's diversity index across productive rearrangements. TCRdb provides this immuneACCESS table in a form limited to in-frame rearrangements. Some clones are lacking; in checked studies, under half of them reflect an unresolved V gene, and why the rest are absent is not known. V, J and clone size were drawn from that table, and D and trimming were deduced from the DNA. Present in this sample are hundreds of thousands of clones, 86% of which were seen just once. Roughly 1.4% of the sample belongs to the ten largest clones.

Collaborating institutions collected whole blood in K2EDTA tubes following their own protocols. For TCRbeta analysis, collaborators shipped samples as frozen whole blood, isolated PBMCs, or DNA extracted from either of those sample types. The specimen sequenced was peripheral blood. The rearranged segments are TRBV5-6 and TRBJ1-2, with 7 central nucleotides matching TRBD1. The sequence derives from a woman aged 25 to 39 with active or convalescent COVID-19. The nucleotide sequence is TGTGCCAGCAGCTTGGGAGCAGGGGGGAACTATGGCTACACCTTC. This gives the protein CASSLGAGGNYGYTF.